Sequencing of this TCR beta chain was carried out in a study of shared clonotypes between healthy human individuals. Whole-study results and caveats: Tissues were not sampled, only blood, and their repertoires likely differ. It was expected that sequencing depth would affect clonotype sharing among donors.

Of note for this clone: No antigen is known for it.

The data were produced by immunoSEQ multiplex PCR, yet TCRdb's version contains in-frame clones alone and is incomplete. The sample lists around 2.5 million clones; approximately 94% were seen once. V lost 4 bases, J lost 7 bases, and 23 bases stayed unmatched. The V gene's germline CDR1 is SGHTA and CDR2 FQGNSA. This CDR3 comprises 19 residues. The clonotype was recovered from a young man in good health. Some clones in this sample may be carry-over from other donors' samples. This sequence joins TRBV7-2 and TRBJ1-2; 8 positions match TRBD1. The sequenced sample was naive CD4+ T cells from PBMCs. Stated subset: CD45RA+ positively selected. In nucleotides, the CDR3 is TGTGCCAGCAGCTGGGCCCACGGTTTGGGACAGGTGTCCCTCCCTGGCTACACCTTC. Translated, it gives CASSWAHGLGQVSLPGYTF.